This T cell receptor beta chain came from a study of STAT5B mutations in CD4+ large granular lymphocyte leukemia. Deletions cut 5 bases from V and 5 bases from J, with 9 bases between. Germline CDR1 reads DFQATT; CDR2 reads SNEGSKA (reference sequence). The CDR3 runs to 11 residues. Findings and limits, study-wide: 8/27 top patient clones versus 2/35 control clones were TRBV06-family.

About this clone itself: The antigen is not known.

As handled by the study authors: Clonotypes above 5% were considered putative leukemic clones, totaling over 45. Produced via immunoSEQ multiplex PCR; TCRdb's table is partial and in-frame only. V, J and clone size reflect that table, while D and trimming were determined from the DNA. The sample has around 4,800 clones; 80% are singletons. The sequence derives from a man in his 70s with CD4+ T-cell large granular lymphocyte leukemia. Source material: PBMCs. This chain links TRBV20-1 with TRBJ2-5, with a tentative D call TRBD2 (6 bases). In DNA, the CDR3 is TGCAGTGCTTGGGGGGTCGAGACCCAGTACTTC. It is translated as CSAWGVETQYF.